The clone carrying this T cell receptor (beta chain) showed up many times. What it recognizes is unknown. The authors produced cDNA by 5'RACE using 10-nucleotide random UMIs. TCRdb independently ran MiXCR on the 5' RACE reads; one entry per CDR3 protein. The data contain nearly 45,000 distinct CDR3 sequences, about 13% of them singletons. This sample is drawn from a study of neurological immune-mediated disorders. The CDR3 covers 15 residues. V lost 5 bases and J lost 4, with 17 bases in between. Germline V lookup: CDR1 SGHNT, CDR2 YENEEA. General study results and limits: There were no CDR3 amino acid sequences shared by expanded clones across subjects, a result suggesting private repertoires in all groups.

Healthy control samples came from blood bank volunteers in Maryland, USA. A total of 2 million PBMCs stored at -80 degrees C provided the unsorted libraries. The clonotype originates from a female donor in good health. The specimen sequenced was PBMCs. V usage is TRBV11-3 and J usage is TRBJ1-1; no clear D gene. As DNA, the CDR3 is TGTGCCAGCAGCACGGACGCCGTAGTAGGCACTGAAGCTTTCTTT. Its translation: CASSTDAVVGTEAFF.